One T cell receptor (beta chain) is described in this entry. Its antigen remains undetermined. No base qualities exist here, and no much larger clone lies one base off it. This record comes from a study of cytomegalovirus exposure and HLA in healthy donors (dated by TCRdb to 2016 to 2017). Regarding the complete study: An earlier analysis of several hundred of the donors reported 276 Gb of sequence data and 117 million unique TCR beta sequences obtained from 150 million to 200 million T cells. An early release that covered approximately 600 HLA-typed donors contained approximately 300 gigabases of sequencing data and tens of millions of unique TCR sequences. Of the roughly 390 genotyped donors, approximately 83% fell in the genetic ancestry cluster associated with self-reported Caucasian donors. The study was designed to test whether signatures of past pathogen exposure could be identified by cataloging public T cell receptors. The study profiled the T cell repertoires of 550 to 700 subjects by immunosequencing and related them to cytomegalovirus serostatus. In addition to the first cohort of 666 subjects, a separate validation cohort of over 90 different subjects was used. To predict cytomegalovirus infection status, the study combined high-throughput TCR immunosequencing, statistical association of individual TCRs with disease status, and machine learning. A later analysis re-examined previously published TCR beta repertoires from more than 600 donors and added high-resolution HLA genotyping to investigate patterns of TCR occurrence. Rather than drawing on any new phenotypic data, the later analysis identified candidate immune exposures from TCR beta sequences and the way those sequences occurred across donors. To decide whether each TCR beta V gene segment behaved as functional or pseudogenic, an earlier analysis of fewer than 750 of the donors relied on high-throughput TCR beta sequencing. Donor age, sex, ethnicity and CMV serostatus were collected together with the repertoire data. A later genetic analysis used genome-wide SNP genotypes for about 60% of the roughly 670 donors, treating that subset as a discovery cohort. Every discovery cohort repertoire had been produced on one sequencing platform. HLA typing included class I and class II loci at four-digit resolution. Typing coverage varied by locus: about 620-640 donors for A, B, C, DRB1 and DQB1; more than 500 for DQA1; around 610 for DPA1; around 450 for DPB1. A handful of DR-DQ haplotypes were treated as single units for association and clustering because of strong linkage in the cohort. Among some 400 genotyped donors of the cohort, an average of roughly 230,000 unique TCR beta nucleotide sequences was sequenced per donor, of which about 18% were non-productive. The paper as a whole reports these results and caveats: The 87-base-pair reads could not distinguish some IMGT-functional V segments, including TRBV6-2 and TRBV6-3, so those segments were excluded. Most CMV-associated TCR beta chains appeared to be HLA-restricted in a later analysis, and the HLA associations seemed to be driven largely by CMV exposure. According to a later analysis, parvovirus B19, influenza, CMV and Epstein-Barr virus appeared linked to several top co-occurrence clusters. For the cohort, immune exposure information was limited to CMV serostatus. In the study, 150 to 200 TCR beta chains were listed as associated with cytomegalovirus. Compared with the 666-donor mean, donors in an Asian-associated ancestry cluster had fewer N-insertions in productive TCRs, according to a later genetic analysis. A few of the identified cytomegalovirus-associated TCR beta chains were confirmed in vitro to be specific for cytomegalovirus antigens. Linkage disequilibrium might explain the correlated functional status among segregating V segments, but an unknown experimental factor could not be ruled out. It was suggested by the authors that the approach could potentially be generalized to other disease states and immunological phenotypes. In a later analysis, some 18,000 TCR beta sequences were associated with specific HLA alleles at a false discovery rate of 0.05. The classifier was reported to diagnose cytomegalovirus status with high specificity and sensitivity in both the original cohort and the validation cohort. Assigning TCR associations to individual alleles was difficult when HLA alleles, especially DR and DQ, strongly co-occurred. HLA typing was unavailable for some donors at each locus, so association tests used only the typed subset. A group of highly shared sequence variants was considered likely to be a technical artifact of the sequencing pipeline. A further reported finding was that TCR beta sequences accurately predicted the HLA-A and HLA-B alleles for most subjects in the first cohort. In an earlier analysis of roughly 500 of the donors, most TCR beta V segments appeared in productive rearrangements about 87% or about 30% of the time, broadly matching IMGT annotations. In this cohort, only TCR beta chains were sequenced, and detectable features were limited by the absence of alpha or paired-chain data. A later genetic analysis associated a missense DCLRE1C variant with V-gene and J-gene trimming of TCR beta chains, and an independent cohort replicated the association. Most TCR sequences were observed very rarely across donors, whereas some public TCRs were present in many individuals. Sequencing depth was assumed to be roughly uniform across donors in the presence/absence analyses, though that assumption may not hold. A later analysis found that HLA-associated TCR beta chains were more clonally expanded and had lower generation probabilities than equally common non-associated chains. In a later analysis, the rate of TCR association differed among HLA loci, with DRB1 alleles having the most associated TCRs and HLA-C alleles having the fewest. Over 15 rarely observed V segments, including chromosome 9 orphons, were excluded from the earlier analysis of approximately 500 of the donors because counts were too low.

The CDR3 measures 17 amino acids from cysteine to phenylalanine. This entry keeps only the CDR3 DNA: 51 bases, framed from base 1. After removal of 8 bases from V and 0 bases from J, the junction retains 12 bases not matched to a gene. CDR1 and CDR2 (ENHRY, SYGVKD) derive from the germline V gene. The cohort consisted of 600 to 700 healthy bone marrow donors. At the time of sampling, every cohort member was nominally healthy, though immune exposures that went unrecorded were likely present. The donor tested CMV seronegative and was one of the 352 seronegative cohort members. Each donor provided a peripheral blood sample, and peripheral blood mononuclear cells were used for TCR beta sequencing. Genomic DNA extraction from the blood cell samples was performed with the Qiagen DNeasy Blood Extraction Kit. Libraries were built with the immunoSEQ multiplex PCR assay. For the multiplex PCR, a mixture combining 60 forward primers for TCR Vbeta segments and 13 reverse primers for TCR Jbeta segments was used. Amplification of the CDR3 region of rearranged TCR beta genes was performed with a multiplex PCR assay on genomic DNA. On the Illumina HiSeq System, the amplified TCR beta libraries were sequenced as 87-base-pair reads. As for how the authors treated the data: A later analysis tallied roughly 80 million unique TCR beta chains across the 550 to 850 repertoires, and around 10 million of those chains were shared by two or more donors. To remove PCR and sequencing errors, raw reads were error-corrected and collapsed into unique sequences using a nearest-neighbor algorithm that merged closely related sequences. CDR3 sequences were aligned to IMGT reference sequences to assign V, D and J gene segments. For a sequence to be retained, a match of at least six nucleotides was required to both a V gene segment and a J gene segment. A rearrangement counted as productive if the CDR3 had no stop codons and remained in frame with V and J, and every other rearrangement counted as non-productive. CDR3 was defined according to IMGT convention as the region running from the second conserved V-encoded cysteine to the conserved J-encoded phenylalanine. In an earlier analysis of 500 to 650 of the donors, sequences lacking an unambiguous match to a single V gene segment were excluded. In an earlier analysis of roughly 500 of the donors, V segments were called functional above 56.7% productive rearrangements and were called segregating when the between-donor standard deviation exceeded 5%. A statistical classification framework was developed to diagnose cytomegalovirus status using the catalog of TCR beta chain sequences. V and J gene assignment, in a later analysis, came from comparing TCR nucleotide sequences with IMGT/GENE-DB human TR gene sequences. Using the TCRdist pipeline, a later analysis assigned CDR3 sequences along with most-parsimonious VDJ recombination scenarios. In a later analysis, each TCR beta chain was defined by its CDR3 amino acid sequence together with its V-gene family, and reads lacking a unique V-gene family were excluded. In a later analysis, a few hundred highly shared, low-generation-probability nucleotide sequences were removed to address suspected cross-contamination and a sequencing artifact. In a later analysis, a clonal expansion index for each public chain was calculated from normalized within-repertoire ranks of inferred template counts. In a later analysis, generation probabilities were computed using a VDJ recombination model fitted to out-of-frame rearrangements, and the results were checked against IGoR. In a later analysis, hypergeometric tests were used to score TCR-TCR, TCR-HLA and TCR-CMV co-occurrence, with a repertoire-size bias correction applied to TCR pairs. In a later analysis, false discovery rates were estimated by permuting HLA or CMV assignments 20 times. In a later analysis, co-occurring TCRs were grouped using DBSCAN, and TCRdist sequence similarity was added for clustering within HLA-allele-positive subsets. For co-occurrence clustering, repertoires with fewer than 30,000 or more than 120,000 public chains were excluded, along with roughly 5 repertoires with anomalous nucleotide sharing. Not all clones reach the TCRdb copy of this immuneACCESS table, which keeps in-frame sequences only. Checked studies attribute under half of the gap to unresolved V genes and leave the rest unexplained. The V and J calls and clone size were taken over from that table, and D and trimming were inferred from the DNA. The sample contains 80,000 to 90,000 clones, around four fifths of them found a single time. The top ten constitute approximately 3% of the sample.

The rearrangement combines TRBV10-3 with TRBJ1-4, with 7 bases matching TRBD1. The origin of this receptor is a man between 25 and 39 years old in good health and CMV-seronegative. The material sequenced was PBMCs. The DNA sequence reads TGTGCCATCTCAGGACAGGACAGAAAAGCAACTAATGAAAAACTGTTTTTT. This gives the protein CAISGQDRKATNEKLFF.